This record concerns one T cell receptor (beta chain) sequence. Its antigen is not yet known. No clone much larger than this one lies a single base away; base qualities are absent. The source of the sample is a study of cytomegalovirus exposure and HLA in healthy donors (dated by TCRdb to about 2017). In the study overall: In an earlier analysis of under 600 of the donors, 250 to 300 Gb of sequence data and some 100 million unique TCR beta sequences from 180 million or so T cells were reported. To predict cytomegalovirus infection status, the study combined high-throughput TCR immunosequencing, statistical association of individual TCRs with disease status, and machine learning. An earlier analysis of 587 of the donors used high-throughput TCR beta sequencing to judge whether each TCR beta V gene segment behaved as functional or pseudogenic. Rather than drawing on any new phenotypic data, the later analysis identified candidate immune exposures from TCR beta sequences and the way those sequences occurred across donors. Genome-wide SNP genotypes for about 60% of the 666 donors were used in a later genetic analysis, which treated that subset as a discovery cohort. A separate validation cohort of roughly 110 different subjects was used in addition to the roughly 720-subject first cohort. HLA typing included class I and class II loci at four-digit resolution. Several DR-DQ haplotypes were treated as single units for association and clustering because of strong linkage in the cohort. Among approximately 370 genotyped donors of the cohort, an average of about 220,000 unique TCR beta nucleotide sequences was sequenced per donor, of which roughly 17% were non-productive. About 330 gigabases of sequencing data and 70 million to 100 million unique TCR sequences made up an early release that covered about 640 HLA-typed donors. The number of typed donors differed by locus: 629-630 for A, B, C, DRB1 and DQB1; some 500 for DQA1; over 600 for DPA1; and about 450 for DPB1. The genetic ancestry cluster associated with self-reported Caucasian donors included about 84% of the approximately 430 genotyped donors. The study profiled the T cell repertoires of about 720 subjects by immunosequencing and related them to cytomegalovirus serostatus. The study was designed to test whether signatures of past pathogen exposure could be identified by cataloging public T cell receptors. Alongside the repertoire data, information on donor age, sex, ethnicity and CMV serostatus was compiled. All discovery cohort repertoires had been generated on a single sequencing platform. A later analysis re-examined previously published TCR beta repertoires from just over 650 donors and added high-resolution HLA genotyping to investigate patterns of TCR occurrence. The research as a whole found: A further reported finding was that TCR beta sequences accurately predicted the HLA-A and HLA-B alleles for most subjects in the first cohort. Sequencing depth was assumed to be roughly uniform across donors in the presence/absence analyses, though that assumption may not hold. While some public TCRs were present in many individuals, most TCR sequences turned up only very rarely across donors. The sequencing pipeline was judged likely to have produced a cluster of highly shared sequence variants as a technical artifact. Immune exposure information for the cohort was limited to CMV serostatus. At a false discovery rate of 0.05, a later analysis linked roughly 17,000 TCR beta sequences to specific HLA alleles. In vitro tests confirmed that three of the cytomegalovirus-associated TCR beta chains recognize cytomegalovirus antigens. The authors suggested that the approach could potentially be generalized to other disease states and immunological phenotypes. In this cohort, only TCR beta chains were sequenced, and detectable features were limited by the absence of alpha or paired-chain data. Because the 87-base-pair reads could not distinguish some IMGT-functional V segments, including TRBV6-2 and TRBV6-3, those segments were excluded. A later genetic analysis reported fewer N-insertions in productive TCRs among donors in an Asian-associated ancestry cluster than the approximately 670-donor mean. Cytomegalovirus status was reported to be diagnosed by the classifier with high specificity and sensitivity in both the original and validation cohorts. Linkage disequilibrium might explain the correlated functional status among segregating V segments, but an unknown experimental factor could not be excluded. A later analysis reported that several top co-occurrence clusters appeared linked to parvovirus B19, influenza, CMV and Epstein-Barr virus. Compared with equally common non-associated chains, HLA-associated TCR beta chains in a later analysis were more clonally expanded and had lower generation probabilities. In an earlier analysis of roughly 500 of the donors, most TCR beta V segments appeared in productive rearrangements about 87% or about 30% of the time, broadly matching IMGT annotations. The study listed 164 TCR beta chains as associated with cytomegalovirus. Because HLA typing was missing for some donors at each locus, association tests included only the typed subset. According to a later analysis, TCR association rates differed among HLA loci, with DRB1 alleles showing the most associated TCRs and HLA-C alleles showing the fewest. A later genetic analysis associated a missense DCLRE1C variant with V-gene and J-gene trimming of TCR beta chains, and an independent cohort replicated the association. A later analysis found that most CMV-associated TCR beta chains appeared HLA-restricted, with HLA associations seemingly driven largely by CMV exposure. Because counts were too low, about 15 rarely observed V segments, including chromosome 9 orphons, were left out of the earlier analysis of a few hundred of the donors. Strong co-occurrence of HLA alleles, especially DR and DQ, made assigning TCR associations to individual alleles difficult.

The library was prepared using the immunoSEQ multiplex PCR assay. A mixture of 60 forward primers for TCR Vbeta segments and 13 reverse primers for TCR Jbeta segments was used in the multiplex PCR. The CDR3 region of rearranged TCR beta genes was amplified from genomic DNA with a multiplex PCR assay. The Illumina HiSeq System was used to sequence the amplified TCR beta libraries as 87-base-pair reads. Regarding the original processing steps: In a later analysis, approximately 74 million unique TCR beta chains were counted across the roughly 700 repertoires, and roughly 9.9 million of these chains were shared by at least two donors. Raw reads were error-corrected and collapsed into unique sequences by a nearest-neighbor algorithm in which closely related sequences were merged to remove PCR and sequencing errors. V, D and J gene segments were assigned by aligning CDR3 sequences to IMGT reference sequences. Each retained sequence needed at least a six-nucleotide match to both a V gene segment and a J gene segment. Rearrangements were called productive when the CDR3 lacked stop codons and stayed in frame with V and J; all others were non-productive. CDR3 was defined by IMGT convention, running from the second conserved V-encoded cysteine to the conserved J-encoded phenylalanine. Sequences without an unambiguous match to a single V gene segment were excluded from the earlier analysis of approximately 560 of the donors. An earlier analysis of a few hundred of the donors called V segments functional above 56.7% productive rearrangements and segregating when the between-donor standard deviation exceeded 5%. To diagnose cytomegalovirus status from the catalog of TCR beta chain sequences, a statistical classification framework was built. In a later analysis, TCR nucleotide sequences were compared against IMGT/GENE-DB human TR gene sequences so that V and J genes could be assigned. The TCRdist pipeline was used in a later analysis to assign CDR3 sequences and most-parsimonious VDJ recombination scenarios. In a later analysis, each TCR beta chain was defined by its CDR3 amino acid sequence together with its V-gene family, and reads lacking a unique V-gene family were excluded. A later analysis removed 592 highly shared, low-generation-probability nucleotide sequences to deal with suspected cross-contamination and a sequencing artifact. For each public chain, a later analysis derived a clonal expansion index from normalized ranks of inferred template counts within each repertoire. Generation probabilities in a later analysis came from a VDJ recombination model fitted to out-of-frame rearrangements, and those results were checked against IGoR. In a later analysis, hypergeometric tests were used to score TCR-TCR, TCR-HLA and TCR-CMV co-occurrence, with a repertoire-size bias correction applied to TCR pairs. False discovery rates were estimated in a later analysis by permuting HLA or CMV assignments 20 times. In a later analysis, co-occurring TCRs were grouped using DBSCAN, with TCRdist sequence similarity added in when clustering inside HLA-allele-positive subsets. For co-occurrence clustering, repertoires with fewer than 30,000 or more than 120,000 public chains were excluded, along with about five repertoires with anomalous nucleotide sharing. TCRdb's version of the immuneACCESS table is confined to in-frame rearrangements and falls short of the full clone set. An unresolved V gene accounts for under half of the shortfall where checked; the remainder is of unknown origin. That table gives V, J and clone size, and the DNA gave D and trimming. The sample has 200,000 to 250,000 clones on record, about 85% of them singletons. The top ten clones comprise about 1.2% of the sample.

V and J are truncated by 3 bases and 3 bases respectively, leaving an intervening sequence of 18 bases. From a lookup of the germline V gene (reference sequence), CDR1 and CDR2 are SEHNR and FQNEAQ. The CDR3 runs 16 residues from the cysteine to the phenylalanine. Only the CDR3 part of the read is kept: 48 bases, read in frame from the first base. The cohort consisted of fewer than 700 healthy bone marrow donors. At the time of sampling, all cohort members were nominally healthy, though unrecorded immune exposures were likely present. Of the 670 or so cohort members, around 280 had positive CMV serostatus and fewer than 400 had negative CMV serostatus, and CMV serostatus was not recorded for the donor. Every donor gave a peripheral blood sample, and the peripheral blood mononuclear cells from that sample were used for TCR beta sequencing. Genomic DNA was extracted from the blood cell samples with the Qiagen DNeasy Blood Extraction Kit.

What was sequenced was PBMCs. The chain is made from TRBV7-9 and TRBJ2-7; tentative D gene TRBD1, with 5 bases matching. The TCR comes from a human donor in good health. The DNA is as follows: TGTGCCAGCAGCTTCCCCAGGGATCTATCTAACTACGAGCAGTACTTC. Translation gives CASSFPRDLSNYEQYF.